This T cell receptor beta chain was sequenced for a study of response to subunit inactivated influenza vaccine. The ends lost 4 bases at V and 14 bases at J; junction bases unmatched: 12. This CDR3 comprises 14 residues. This clonotype has just a few counts. TCRdb called the RT-PCR reads again in MiXCR, with one record for every CDR3 protein. The table has more than 700,000 distinct CDR3 sequences, less than 25% seen once; the top ten hold roughly a tenth. The chain recombines TRBV12-3 or TRBV12-4 with TRBJ2-1, with 9 bases identical to TRBD2. The source material was PBMCs from blood, sampled roughly 5 days after vaccination. This TCR was sampled from a man aged 50 to 59 who received an inactivated influenza vaccine. The CDR3 reads CASSSRSGTSPEFF. CDR3 DNA sequence: TGTGCCAGCAGTTCCCGCTCTGGGACTAGCCCGGAGTTCTTC.